The source of this TCR beta chain is a study of cytomegalovirus exposure and HLA in healthy donors. Study conclusions and caveats: Among TCR beta chains, those listed as cytomegalovirus-associated numbered around 180.

PCR involved 60 Vbeta and 13 Jbeta primers. The table came from immunoSEQ multiplex PCR; TCRdb's copy has only in-frame clones and leaves some out. The sample has about 100,000 clones; about 74% are singletons. Germline CDR1 KGHSH, CDR2 LQKENI. The V and J ends lost 4 bases and 4 bases respectively, with 18 bases between them. The CDR3 has 16 amino acids. In the case of this clone: Its cognate antigen is unknown.

Sequencing was done on a sample of PBMCs. The source of this sequence is a male donor in good health and CMV-seropositive. This sequence joins TRBV18 and TRBJ2-3; weak D call: TRBD2 (6 bases). CDR3 sequence: CASSLTRLATPDTQYF. DNA for the CDR3: TGTGCCAGCTCACTAACCAGGCTAGCGACCCCAGATACGCAGTATTTT.